The present TCR beta chain was sequenced within a study of CD8+ T cells in alopecia areata. The wider study: Treated individuals took tofacitinib by mouth, 5 to 10 mg twice daily.

Germline lookup yields CDR1 LNHDA and CDR2 SQIVND (reference sequence). The germline V and J ends were trimmed by 6 bases and 0 bases, with 12 bases remaining between them. This CDR3 spans 15 amino acids. About this clone: The antigen remains unidentified.

Reverse transcription of extracted RNA yielded cDNA, which provided the sequencing template. Produced via immunoSEQ multiplex PCR; TCRdb's table is partial and in-frame only. Of about 220,000 clones listed, more than 45% are singletons. The treatment was: oral pan-JAK inhibitor, 5-10 mg twice daily. The researchers isolated CD4+ and CD8+ T cells from PBMCs by sorting. Points from the study as a whole: In patients, TCRs were shared less clearly than in mice, and HLA may possibly be involved. With one nonresponder, baseline CD8+ expansion's link to response remains uncertain.

The rearrangement links TRBV19 to TRBJ1-5; D is unresolved. The input for sequencing was CD4+ T cells sorted from blood, taken at week 4, from a patient treated with tofacitinib. This clonotype was sampled from a human donor with alopecia areata. The CDR3 bases are TGTGCCAGTAGGGTTAGACGGGTTAGCAATCAGCCCCAGCATTTT. Its translation is CASRVRRVSNQPQHF.